These T cell receptor beta chains were read from a single sample in a study of cytomegalovirus exposure and HLA in healthy donors. The repertoire was sequenced with immunoSEQ multiplex PCR; TCRdb's copy has only in-frame clones and lacks some. The repertoire holds 90,000 to 120,000 clones, with 9.5% to 13% as singletons. Sequenced sample: PBMCs. The source is a middle-aged man in good health and CMV-seropositive. Both conserved end residues are part of each CDR3. The order of the fields is J gene, V gene, clone size, D gene, CDR3 DNA, CDR3 protein. D genes are given only for firm matches. Where a row states a size, it is once, few, many or the class of an expanded clone; other rows omit it.

TRBJ2-5 | TRBV14 | few | NA | TGTGCCAGCAGCCGGGGGGTTGAGACCCAGTACTTC | CASSRGVETQYF
TRBJ1-1 | TRBV2 | NA | NA | TGTGCCAGCAGTGAAGAGGGGGTTCGAGCTTTCTTT | CASSEEGVRAFF
TRBJ2-2 | TRBV4-2 | NA | NA | TGTGCCAGCAGCCAAGAGCCGATGGACAGTATGAACACCGGGGAGCTGTTTTTT | CASSQEPMDSMNTGELFF
TRBJ2-7 | TRBV5-1 | NA | NA | TGCGCCAGCAGCTTGACCGGGAGCGAACCCTACGAGCAGTACTTC | CASSLTGSEPYEQYF
TRBJ2-1 | TRBV2 | few | NA | TGTGCCAGCAGTGAAAACGGAGGTCAGTGGTTCTTC | CASSENGGQWFF
TRBJ2-7 | TRBV19 | few | NA | TGTGCCAGTAGTGAAGTAGCGCTCCCCTACGAGCAGTACTTC | CASSEVALPYEQYF
TRBJ1-5 | TRBV19 | NA | NA | TGTGCCAGTAGTATTCGAGGTGGTAATCAGCCCCAGCATTTT | CASSIRGGNQPQHF
TRBJ2-7 | TRBV29-1 | medium-sized | TRBD2 | TGCAGCGCAGCCCTTGGGACTAGCGGTTACGAGCAGTACTTC | CSAALGTSGYEQYF
TRBJ2-5 | TRBV5-4 | NA | TRBD1 | TGTGCCAGCAGCAAAGGGGACAGAGGCCAAGAGACCCAGTACTTC | CASSKGDRGQETQYF
TRBJ2-7 | TRBV7-2 | NA | TRBD2 | TGTGCCAGCAGCCCTCTAGCGGATGCCTACGAGCAGTACTTC | CASSPLADAYEQYF
TRBJ2-7 | TRBV5-6 | NA | TRBD2 | TGTGCCAGCACTAGCGGGAGTTTCGAGCAGTACTTC | CASTSGSFEQYF